The sequence of this T cell receptor (beta chain) was determined in a study of human T cells and chemical hapten exposure. About the research overall: Once 0.01% DPC had been applied to the upper back by patch test, readings were taken at 6 days. The study, taken as a whole, reports: There was alopecia in the donors, so their immune response may differ from that of healthy people.

This clonotype was detected many times. The antigen is unknown. TCRdb independently ran MiXCR on the RACE reads; one entry per CDR3 protein. Among some 150,000 distinct CDR3 sequences listed, about an eighth were seen once. CDR1 and CDR2 (germline): MDHEN, SYDVKM. The CDR3 is 18 amino acids. The V end lost 6 bases, the J end lost 4 bases, and 26 bases lay between the germline ends. Time point of the sample: patch test 2, 6 weeks after DPC sensitization. This sample's treatment: therapeutic diphenylcyclopropenone sensitization with weekly scalp DPC. The drawing of blood occurred before each patch test was applied.

The receptor comes from a woman between 50 and 59 years old with alopecia areata. Some clones in this sample may be carry-over from other donors' samples. The rearrangement links TRBV28 to TRBJ2-3, with D possibly being TRBD1 or TRBD2 (5 bases each). Specimen: whole blood, collected in connection with sensitization to the hapten diphenylcyclopropenone (DPC). The CDR3 region has the DNA TGTGCCAGCAGGGCACTTTTAGCGCCTTCCCAAGGGGCAGATACGCAGTATTTT. It is translated as CASRALLAPSQGADTQYF.